The 21 T cell receptor beta chains reported below all come from one sample, sequenced in a study of CD8 T cells in Susac syndrome. Random hexamers were used to reverse transcribe roughly 0.45 to 1 ug of RNA. Each CDR3 protein is one row after TCRdb ran MiXCR on the immunoSEQ multiplex PCR reads. The repertoire includes about 440,000 distinct CDR3 sequences, more than 80% of them detected once, and 0.12% sits in the top ten. The source material was CD8+ T cells from PBMCs. The receptors were sampled from a human donor with multiple sclerosis.

This chain uses TRBV7-8 with TRBJ2-1; D is possibly TRBD2 (6 bases). The CDR3 has 16 residues. CDR1 and CDR2 (germline): SGHVS, FQNEAQ. The ends were cut back, 1 base at V and 0 bases at J, with 10 bases in the middle. CDR3 sequence: CASSLGYGSSYNEQFF. CDR3 DNA sequence: TGTGCCAGCAGCTTAGGATACGGGAGCTCCTACAATGAGCAGTTCTTC.

This sequence joins TRBV27 and TRBJ1-2; D not certain. Germline V CDR1 and CDR2: MNHEY, SMNVEV (reference sequence). The CDR3 length is 14 residues. V lost 5 bases and J 4 bases, leaving 14 bases between the germline ends. CDR3 sequence (DNA): TGTGCCAGCAGTCCACTCAGATCTTCCTATGGCTACACCTTC. It encodes CASSPLRSSYGYTF.

This chain links TRBV5-4 with TRBJ2-4; no clear D gene. Trimming pared 5 bases from V and 4 bases from J, leaving 10 bases between. Germline CDR1 SGHNT, CDR2 YYREEE (reference sequence). The CDR3 loop spans 13 amino acids. The CDR3 loop is CASSSDGKNIQYF. CDR3 DNA sequence: TGTGCCAGCAGTTCAGACGGGAAAAACATTCAGTACTTC.

The J gene is TRBJ2-7, the V gene TRBV30; maybe TRBD2 (5 bases). V lost 3 bases and J lost 2, with 20 bases in between. CDR1 is GTSNPN, CDR2 SVGIG, per germline (reference sequence). CDR3 length: 16 amino acids. The CDR3 DNA sequence: TGTGCCTGGAGCCCCGTAACCGGTGCGGGCCCCTACGAGCAGTACTTC. Amino acids: CAWSPVTGAGPYEQYF.

The chain links TRBV28 to TRBJ1-5; 7 nucleotides line up with TRBD1. Germline V gene data show CDR1 as MDHEN and CDR2 as SYDVKM. This CDR3 has 14 amino acids. Trimming cost V 6 bases and J 3 bases; bases outside gene matches: 5. CDR3 loop: CASRGTAYNQPQHF. Here the CDR3 DNA reads TGTGCCAGCAGAGGGACAGCTTACAATCAGCCCCAGCATTTT.

The rearrangement joins TRBV7-3 to TRBJ2-1, with D perhaps TRBD1 (5 bases). The germline V and J ends were trimmed by 1 base and 0 bases, with 10 bases remaining between them. This CDR3 is built from 16 residues. The germline V gene has CDR1 SGHTA and CDR2 FQGTGA. Here the CDR3 DNA reads TGTGCCAGCAGCTTAAGTCCAGGGATCTCCTACAATGAGCAGTTCTTC. Its translation: CASSLSPGISYNEQFF.

This clonotype has only a few counts. The CDR3, as DNA: TGTGCCAGCAGTTACCAGGGAACCTCTAATTCACCCCTCCACTTT. Protein product: CASSYQGTSNSPLHF. This rearrangement joins TRBV6-2 or TRBV6-3 to TRBJ1-6, with D tentatively TRBD1 (5 bases). The CDR3 runs 15 residues. Trimming took 2 bases from V and 6 from J, leaving 11 bases between them. CDR1 MNHEY and CDR2 SVGEGT come from the germline V gene.

CDR3: CASSPLALAEQYF. CDR3 bases: TGTGCCAGCAGCCCCTTAGCCCTCGCCGAGCAGTACTTC. The chain carries TRBV7-3 and TRBJ2-7, with no clear D. Trimming cost V 5 bases and J 6 bases, with 14 bases left between them. CDR1 is SGHTA, CDR2 FQGTGA, per germline. The CDR3 has 13 amino acids.

The chain is built from TRBV10-3 and TRBJ2-7, with 10 positions matching TRBD2. CDR1 and CDR2 from the germline V gene are ENHRY and SYGVKD. The junction had 9 bases not matched to a gene; V was cut back by 9 bases and J by 7 bases. The CDR3 extends over 13 amino acids. The CDR3 nucleotides read TGTGCCATTGGACTAGCGGTTTACGGGGAGCAGTACTTC. This sequence encodes CAIGLAVYGEQYF.

The V gene is TRBV5-1, the J gene TRBJ2-4, with a tentative D call TRBD1 (5 bases). CDR3 size: 16 residues. The ends were cut back, 1 base at V and 2 bases at J, with 13 bases in the middle. In germline, CDR1 is SGHRS, CDR2 YFSETQ. This CDR3 is CASSLTGSYTKNIQYF. The CDR3 DNA reads as TGCGCCAGCAGCTTGACAGGCAGTTATACCAAAAACATTCAGTACTTC.

This chain uses TRBV27 with TRBJ1-5; 9 nucleotides align to TRBD1. Germline V gene sequence: CDR1 MNHEY, CDR2 SMNVEV (reference sequence). The CDR3 is made up of 15 amino acids. J was trimmed by 4 bases and V by 4 bases; bases with no gene match: 5. CDR3 coding DNA: TGTGCCAGCAGTTCTCCGGGACAGGGAAATCAGCCCCAGCATTTT. It is translated as CASSSPGQGNQPQHF.

The chain employs TRBV27 and TRBJ2-1; 12 bases fit TRBD2. This CDR3 has 14 amino acids. V shed 8 bases, J shed 9 bases, and the junction held 8 bases outside the gene matches. Germline CDR1 is MNHEY and CDR2 is SMNVEV (reference sequence). CDR3 coding DNA: TGTGCCAGCGGGGAGACTAGCGGGAGTTCTGAGCAGTTCTTC. It translates to CASGETSGSSEQFF.

The CDR3 nucleotides read TGTGCCAGCAGTTTAGGGCCAGGGGCTGGAAATCAGCCCCAGCATTTT. This encodes CASSLGPGAGNQPQHF. The chain has TRBV12-3 or TRBV12-4 and TRBJ1-5, with a weak D call TRBD1 (6 bases). V lost 1 base and J 4 bases, leaving 14 bases between the germline ends. The CDR3 totals 16 residues.

This clonotype came up once. The chain joins TRBV7-9 to TRBJ2-5, with D perhaps matching TRBD2 (6 bases). The CDR3 loop spans 15 amino acids. Between the trimmed V and J ends, which lost 4 bases and 1 base, there was a span of 13 bases. Germline CDR1 is SEHNR and CDR2 is FQNEAQ (reference sequence). This CDR3 is CASSSHGSGQETQYF. CDR3 nucleotides: TGTGCCAGCAGCTCCCACGGGAGCGGCCAAGAGACCCAGTACTTC.

DNA of the CDR3: TGTGCCAGCAGTTTAGGGGCAGGGGGCCTCCTCCACTTT. Its translation: CASSLGAGGLLHF. This chain connects TRBV27 to TRBJ1-6, with 8 positions matching TRBD1. The junction had 6 bases not matched to a gene; V was cut back by 2 bases and J by 15 bases. The CDR3 is 13 residues long. CDR1 and CDR2 from the germline V gene are MNHEY and SMNVEV (reference sequence).

The chain links TRBV24-1 to TRBJ2-5; 8 nucleotides align to TRBD1. The J segment lost 2 bases and the V segment lost 4 bases, leaving 5 bases of the junction unmatched. Looked up from germline, CDR1 is KGHDR and CDR2 is SFDVKD. The CDR3 spans 15 residues. Here the CDR3 reads CATSDGTGKQETQYF. The CDR3 nucleotides read TGTGCCACCAGTGACGGGACAGGAAAACAAGAGACCCAGTACTTC.

The chain couples TRBV12-3 or TRBV12-4 to TRBJ2-1; 8 bases match TRBD2. The CDR3 has 12 residues. V was pared by 7 bases and J by 15 bases, with 11 bases of the junction left unmatched. The CDR3 sequence is CASTPGGTSPFF. Written as DNA, the CDR3 is TGTGCCAGCACCCCGGGAGGGACTAGTCCGTTCTTC.

This chain links TRBV5-4 with TRBJ2-3, with TRBD1 identical over 7 bases. This CDR3 spans 15 amino acids. Germline trimming cut 5 bases from V and 4 bases from J; bases unmatched to any gene: 10. Germline CDR1 reads SGHNT; CDR2 reads YYREEE (reference sequence). The CDR3 loop is CASSRTGIRADTQYF. CDR3 DNA sequence: TGTGCCAGCAGTAGGACAGGAATTCGGGCAGATACGCAGTATTTT.

This chain joins TRBV10-3 and TRBJ2-3; 9 bases are a match to TRBD2. The CDR3 is made up of 22 amino acids. Germline V gives CDR1 ENHRY, CDR2 SYGVKD. With V trimmed by 5 bases and J by 2 bases, 26 bases remained unmatched. CDR3 nucleotides: TGTGCCATCAGTCCCCAAATCCCTAGCGGGACTGCAACATCAATCATCACAGATACGCAGTATTTT. It specifies CAISPQIPSGTATSIITDTQYF.

The chain carries TRBV6-1 and TRBJ2-7; D gene uncertain. V lost 5 bases to trimming and J lost 1 base, with 9 bases between them. Per germline, CDR1 MNHNS and CDR2 SASEGT. The CDR3 is made up of 13 amino acids. The CDR3 loop is CASSSGISYEQYF. As DNA, the CDR3 is TGTGCCAGCAGTTCCGGCATTTCCTACGAGCAGTACTTC.

This clonotype was observed a single time. The V and J genes are TRBV7-9 and TRBJ2-7; 11 bases agree with TRBD2. J was trimmed by 4 bases and V by 4 bases; bases with no gene match: 9. CDR1 is SEHNR and CDR2 is FQNEAQ in the germline V gene (reference sequence). The CDR3 contains 16 residues. The CDR3, as DNA: TGTGCCAGCAGCTCTACTAGCGGGGGAATACCATACGAGCAGTACTTC. Translation gives CASSSTSGGIPYEQYF.